This passage covers 5 T cell receptor beta chains from one sample sequenced in a study of shared clonotypes between healthy human individuals. Libraries were prepared by immunoSEQ multiplex PCR; TCRdb keeps only in-frame clonotypes and omits some of them. The table has approximately 590,000 clones, roughly 95% seen once. Naive-designated CD8 cells lacked CD45RO, were positively enriched for CCR7, and omitted terminally differentiated effector memory CD45RA+ cells. The sequenced sample was naive CD8+ T cells sorted from blood. All receptors come from a woman aged 30 to 39 in good health.

V gene TRBV19 combines with J gene TRBJ2-7, with D perhaps matching TRBD2 (5 bases). Trimming removed 3 bases from V and 3 bases from J, with 9 bases in between. The CDR3 length is 13 residues. CDR1 and CDR2 (germline): LNHDA, SQIVND (reference sequence). The CDR3 DNA sequence: TGTGCCAGTAGTATCTCCGGGGACTACGAGCAGTACTTC. It yields the protein CASSISGDYEQYF.

The chain joins TRBV5-4 to TRBJ2-7; 12 bases fit TRBD1. This CDR3 is built from 15 residues. The J segment lost 4 bases and the V segment lost 4 bases, leaving 6 bases of the junction unmatched. Germline V lookup: CDR1 SGHNT, CDR2 YYREEE (reference sequence). This CDR3 reads CASSPGTGGTYEQYF. CDR3 DNA sequence: TGTGCCAGCAGCCCCGGGACAGGGGGCACGTACGAGCAGTACTTC.

Only one count was recorded for this clone. This chain connects TRBV30 to TRBJ1-3; no clear D gene. V lost 5 bases and J 1 base, leaving 9 bases between the germline ends. The V gene's germline CDR1 is GTSNPN and CDR2 SVGIG (reference sequence). CDR3 size: 13 residues. In DNA, the CDR3 is TGTGCCTGGGAACAGCAATCTGGAAACACCATATATTTT. As protein: CAWEQQSGNTIYF.

V gene TRBV10-3 combines with J gene TRBJ1-1, with 8 bases matching TRBD1. The CDR3 contains 16 residues. Germline V CDR1 and CDR2: ENHRY, SYGVKD. The V gene end was trimmed by 3 bases and the J gene end by 5 bases; junction bases not matched to a gene: 11. Here the CDR3 DNA reads TGTGCCATCAGTGAAAGGACAGGGTCGGATGATACTGAAGCTTTCTTT. It encodes CAISERTGSDDTEAFF.

This sequence joins TRBV29-1 and TRBJ1-4, with a tentative D call TRBD1 (6 bases). Trimming cost V 5 bases and J 2 bases, with 15 bases left between them. CDR1 is SQVTM and CDR2 is ANQGSEA in the germline V gene. The CDR3 has 15 residues. The CDR3 nucleotides read TGCAGCGTTCAACAGGGATTGCGGACTAATGAAAAACTGTTTTTT. Its protein product is CSVQQGLRTNEKLFF.